The 4 T cell receptor beta chains reported below all come from one sample, sequenced in a study of T-cell memory formation after mild COVID-19. TCRdb independently ran MiXCR on the 5' RACE reads; one entry per CDR3 protein. The sample yields over 500,000 distinct CDR3 sequences, 15% to 20% seen once. Sample: PBMCs or a T cell subset sorted from them (not recorded which). The receptors come from an adult woman who had mild COVID-19 (a few samples of this study predate the infection). Cell type and time point are not known.

This clonotype was counted only a few times. The J gene is TRBJ2-1, the V gene TRBV27, with 7 nucleotides matching TRBD1. Germline assignment: CDR1 MNHEY and CDR2 SMNVEV (reference sequence). Trimming at V came to 5 bases and at J to 15 bases, leaving 10 bases not matched to a gene. The CDR3 totals 12 residues. CDR3 sequence reads: CASSPLVGGPFF. The DNA of the CDR3 is TGTGCCAGCAGTCCTTTGGTAGGGGGCCCGTTCTTC.

This clonotype was seen a handful of times. The chain has TRBV29-1 and TRBJ1-1, with D perhaps matching TRBD1 (5 bases). This CDR3 is 17 amino acids long. V was clipped by 7 bases and J by 1 base, with 25 bases between them. The germline CDR1 and CDR2 sequences are SQVTM and ANQGSEA. CDR3 protein: CSAPPSGTPKGNTEAFF. In DNA form, the CDR3 reads TGCAGCGCCCCACCGTCCGGGACTCCTAAGGGGAACACTGAAGCTTTCTTT.

The V gene is TRBV20-1, the J gene TRBJ1-1; TRBD1 aligns across 7 bases. This CDR3 has 17 amino acids. Germline trimming cut 3 bases from V and 0 bases from J; bases unmatched to any gene: 13. Germline values: CDR1 DFQATT, CDR2 SNEGSKA (reference sequence). In DNA form, the CDR3 reads TGCAGTGCTAGCCGCGTCCATGGACAGGCTATGAACACTGAAGCTTTCTTT. This translates into CSASRVHGQAMNTEAFF.

CDR3 sequence (DNA): TGTGCCAGCAGCTTGGACTATCCAGAGACCCAGTACTTC. Protein: CASSLDYPETQYF. V is TRBV7-9 and J is TRBJ2-5, with D possibly TRBD2 on 6 matching bases. Trimming took off 3 bases at V and 4 bases at J, with 9 bases between the two ends. There are 13 residues in the CDR3. Germline values: CDR1 SEHNR, CDR2 FQNEAQ (reference sequence).